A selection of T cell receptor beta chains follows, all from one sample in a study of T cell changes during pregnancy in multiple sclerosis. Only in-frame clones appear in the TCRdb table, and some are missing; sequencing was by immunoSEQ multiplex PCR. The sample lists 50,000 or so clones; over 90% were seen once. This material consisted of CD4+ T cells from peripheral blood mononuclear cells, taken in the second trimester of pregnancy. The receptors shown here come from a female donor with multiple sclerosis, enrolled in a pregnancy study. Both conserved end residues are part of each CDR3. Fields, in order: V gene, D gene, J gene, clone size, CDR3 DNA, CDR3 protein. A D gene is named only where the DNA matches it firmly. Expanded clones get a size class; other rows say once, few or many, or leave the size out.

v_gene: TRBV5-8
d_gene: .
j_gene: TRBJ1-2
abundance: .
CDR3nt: TGTGCCACAGACGGTTCAGGATGGAACTATGGCTACACCTTC
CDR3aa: CATDGSGWNYGYTF

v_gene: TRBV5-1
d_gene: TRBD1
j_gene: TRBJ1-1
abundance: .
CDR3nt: TGCGCCAGCAGCCTAGGACAGGCTAACACTGAAGCTTTCTTT
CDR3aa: CASSLGQANTEAFF

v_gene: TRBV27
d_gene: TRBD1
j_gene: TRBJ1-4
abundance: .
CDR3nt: TGTGCCAGCAGAAACCAAGGACAGGGGGCAGGTGCTAATGAAAAACTGTTTTTT
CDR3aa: CASRNQGQGAGANEKLFF

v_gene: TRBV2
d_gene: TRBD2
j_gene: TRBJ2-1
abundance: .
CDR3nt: TGTGCCAGCAGTGAAGCTGAGGCTAGCGGGAGTCATGAGCAGTTCTTC
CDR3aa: CASSEAEASGSHEQFF

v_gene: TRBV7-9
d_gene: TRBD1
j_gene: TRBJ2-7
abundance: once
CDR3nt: TGTGCCAGCAGCTTAGCCAGGGTGGGACAGTCGAGCTCCTACGAGCAGTACTTC
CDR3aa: CASSLARVGQSSSYEQYF

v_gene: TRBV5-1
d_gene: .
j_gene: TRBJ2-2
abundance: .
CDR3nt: TGCGCCAGCAGCTTGGCTCGCGGAGCTAAAAACGGGGAGCTGTTTTTT
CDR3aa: CASSLARGAKNGELFF

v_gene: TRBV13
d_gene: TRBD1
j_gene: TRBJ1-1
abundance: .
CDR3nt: TGTGCCAGCAGCTCCTTATCCGGGACAGGGGCCAAAAACACTGAAGCTTTCTTT
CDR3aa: CASSSLSGTGAKNTEAFF

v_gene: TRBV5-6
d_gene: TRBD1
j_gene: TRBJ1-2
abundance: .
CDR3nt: TGTGCCAGCAGCGCACCGACAGGGGTGGGGGACTATGGCTACACCTTC
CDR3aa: CASSAPTGVGDYGYTF

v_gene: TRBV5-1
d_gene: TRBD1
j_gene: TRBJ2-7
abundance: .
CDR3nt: TGCGCCAGCAGTCCTTCTGGACAGGGGCGCAACGAGCAGTACTTC
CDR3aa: CASSPSGQGRNEQYF

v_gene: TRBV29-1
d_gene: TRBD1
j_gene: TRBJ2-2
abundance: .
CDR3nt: TGCAGCGTGACGGGACAGCTCACCGGGGAGCTGTTTTTT
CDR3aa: CSVTGQLTGELFF

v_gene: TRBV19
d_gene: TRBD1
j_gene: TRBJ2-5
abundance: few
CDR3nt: TGTGCCAGTATGGGGACAGGGGTTAGCGAGACCCAGTACTTC
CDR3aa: CASMGTGVSETQYF

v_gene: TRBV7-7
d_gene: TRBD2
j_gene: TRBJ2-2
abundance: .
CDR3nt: TGTGCCAGCAGGCCGACGACTAGCGGGAACACCGGGGAGCTGTTTTTT
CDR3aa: CASRPTTSGNTGELFF

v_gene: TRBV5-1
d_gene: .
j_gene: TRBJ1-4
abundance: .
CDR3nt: TGCGCCAGCAGCTTGGGCCAGGGCTATGAAAAACTGTTTTTT
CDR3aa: CASSLGQGYEKLFF

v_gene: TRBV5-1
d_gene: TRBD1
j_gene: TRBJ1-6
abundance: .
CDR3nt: TGCGCCAGCAGCTTGGTAACAGGGGCTGATAATTCACCCCTCCACTTT
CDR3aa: CASSLVTGADNSPLHF

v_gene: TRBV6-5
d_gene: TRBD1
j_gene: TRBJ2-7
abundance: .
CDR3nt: TGTGCCAGCCGGGGACAGGTTTCCTACGAGCAGTACTTC
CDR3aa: CASRGQVSYEQYF

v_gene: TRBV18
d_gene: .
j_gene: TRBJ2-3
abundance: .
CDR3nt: TGTGCCAGCTCACCGACGGGTCGCACAGATACGCAGTATTTT
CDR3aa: CASSPTGRTDTQYF

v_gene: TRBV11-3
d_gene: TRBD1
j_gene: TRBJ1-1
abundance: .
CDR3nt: TGTGCCAGCAGCAAGGGACAGAGGAACACTGAAGCTTTCTTT
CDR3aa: CASSKGQRNTEAFF

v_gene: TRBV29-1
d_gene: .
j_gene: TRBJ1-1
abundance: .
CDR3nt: TGCAGCGTTGATACCCCCCTTGCGGGGCCGAACACTGAAGCTTTCTTT
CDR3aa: CSVDTPLAGPNTEAFF

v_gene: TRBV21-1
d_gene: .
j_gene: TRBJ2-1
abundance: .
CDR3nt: TGTGCCAGCAGCAAACCTAAAGCGGGGGCCGTTTACAATGAGCAGTTCTTC
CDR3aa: CASSKPKAGAVYNEQFF

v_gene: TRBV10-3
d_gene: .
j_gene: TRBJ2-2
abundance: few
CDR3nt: TGTGCCATCAGCCAAGGGGGCGGGGAGCTGTTTTTT
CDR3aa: CAISQGGGELFF

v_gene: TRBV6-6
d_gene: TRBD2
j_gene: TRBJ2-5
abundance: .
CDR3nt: TGTGCCAGCGGCGCGGGGGGGATAAAAGAGACCCAGTACTTC
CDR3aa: CASGAGGIKETQYF

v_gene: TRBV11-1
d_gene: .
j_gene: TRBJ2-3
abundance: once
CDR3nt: TGTGCCAGCACCCGAGAGGGAGGGGGGGCAGATACGCAGTATTTT
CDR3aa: CASTREGGGADTQYF

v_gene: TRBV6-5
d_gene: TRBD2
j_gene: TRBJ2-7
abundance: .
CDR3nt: TGTGCCAGCAGAGATAGCGGGGGGGTGGGAGAGCAGTACTTC
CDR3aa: CASRDSGGVGEQYF

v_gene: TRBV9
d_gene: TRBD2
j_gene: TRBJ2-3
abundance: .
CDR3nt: TGTGCCAGCAGCGTAGGGCTGCTAGCGGGGGAGGGAGATACGCAGTATTTT
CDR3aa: CASSVGLLAGEGDTQYF

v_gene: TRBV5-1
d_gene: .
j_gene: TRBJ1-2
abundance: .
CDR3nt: TGCGCCAGCAGCTTGGAGGCGGGTTCAGCCACCTTC
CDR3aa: CASSLEAGSATF

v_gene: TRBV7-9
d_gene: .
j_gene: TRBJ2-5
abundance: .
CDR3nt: TGTGCCAGCAGCCCACCGACAGCAAAAGGGACCCAGTACTTC
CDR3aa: CASSPPTAKGTQYF

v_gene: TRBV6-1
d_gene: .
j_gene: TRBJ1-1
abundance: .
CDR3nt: TGTGCCAGCAGTGAAGAGGAGTTTACTGAAGCTTTCTTT
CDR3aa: CASSEEEFTEAFF

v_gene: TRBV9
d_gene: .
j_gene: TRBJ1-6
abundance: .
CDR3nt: TGTGCCAGCAGCCTCGGACCCAACGGGGATTCACCCCTCCACTTT
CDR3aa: CASSLGPNGDSPLHF

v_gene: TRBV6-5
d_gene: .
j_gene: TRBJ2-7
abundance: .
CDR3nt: TGTGCCAGCATACACCCAAACTCCTACGAGCAGTACTTC
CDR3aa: CASIHPNSYEQYF

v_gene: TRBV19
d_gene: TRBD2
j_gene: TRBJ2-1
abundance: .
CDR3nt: TGTGCCAGTGGAACTACTAGCGGGGGGGCCAATGAGCAGTTCTTC
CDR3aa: CASGTTSGGANEQFF

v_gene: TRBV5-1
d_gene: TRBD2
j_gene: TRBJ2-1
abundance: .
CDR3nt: TGCGCCAGCAGCTTGTTATCCCCGACTAGCGGTGGCAATGAGCAGTTCTTC
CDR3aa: CASSLLSPTSGGNEQFF

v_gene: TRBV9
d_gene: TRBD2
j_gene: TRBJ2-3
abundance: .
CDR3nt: TGTGCCAGCAGCGTAGGAAATGGCGGGGGACTCTCTCTCACAGATACGCAGTATTTT
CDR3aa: CASSVGNGGGLSLTDTQYF

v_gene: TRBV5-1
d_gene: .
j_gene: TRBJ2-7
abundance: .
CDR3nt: TGCGCCAGCAGCTTCTGGGCAGGGCGAGGCTACGAGCAGTACTTC
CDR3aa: CASSFWAGRGYEQYF

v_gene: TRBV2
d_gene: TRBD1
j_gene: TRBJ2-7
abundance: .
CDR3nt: TGTGCCAGCTCCAGATGGGACAGACTCTCCTACGAGCAGTACTTC
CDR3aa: CASSRWDRLSYEQYF

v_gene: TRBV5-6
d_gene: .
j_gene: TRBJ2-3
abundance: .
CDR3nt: TGTGCCAGCAGTCAAATGACTACGAGAATCACAGATACGCAGTATTTT
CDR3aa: CASSQMTTRITDTQYF

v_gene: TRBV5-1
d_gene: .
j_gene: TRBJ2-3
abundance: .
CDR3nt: TGCGCCAGCAGCTTGGTCCCGGGACTGTACACAGATACGCAGTATTTT
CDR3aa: CASSLVPGLYTDTQYF

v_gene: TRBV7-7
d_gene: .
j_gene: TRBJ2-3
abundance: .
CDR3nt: TGTGCTAGCAGCTTGCTGGTAGCAGACACAGATACGCAGTATTTT
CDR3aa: CASSLLVADTDTQYF